A single sample is the source of the 30 T cell receptor beta chains below, sequenced in a study of CD8 T cells in ankylosing spondylitis. TCRdb passed the 5' RACE reads through MiXCR, listing each CDR3 protein once. Of some 140,000 distinct CDR3 sequences listed, about an eighth are singletons. Source material: blood, either unsorted or a sorted T cell fraction (not recorded which). These receptors came from a female donor with ankylosing spondylitis or in good health (not recorded which).

This clonotype has at least ten counts. J is TRBJ2-5 and V is TRBV21-1. TRBV21-1 is classified as a pseudogene. The CDR3 loop spans 15 amino acids. The CDR3 reads CASSPNGVGQETQYF. In DNA form, the CDR3 reads TGTGCCAGCAGCCCAAACGGGGTAGGGCAAGAGACCCAGTACTTC.

This clonotype was seen only a few times. The chain recombines TRBV20-1 with TRBJ2-1; 14 bases are a match to TRBD2. Germline CDR1 reads DFQATT; CDR2 reads SNEGSKA (reference sequence). The CDR3 loop spans 14 amino acids. The V segment lost 6 bases and the J segment 6 bases; nucleotides outside the gene matches: 4. CDR3 region: CSASGTSGSNEQFF. In DNA form, the CDR3 reads TGCAGTGCCTCCGGGACTAGCGGGAGCAATGAGCAGTTCTTC.

This clonotype was detected ten times or more. The rearrangement links TRBV5-1 to TRBJ1-2; D ambiguous. Germline lookup yields CDR1 SGHRS and CDR2 YFSETQ. Trimming took 2 bases from V and 3 from J, leaving 8 bases between them. This CDR3 spans 13 amino acids. The CDR3 sequence is CASSLTGDYGYTF. The CDR3 DNA reads as TGCGCCAGCAGCTTAACGGGAGACTATGGCTACACCTTC.

This clonotype has ten or more counts. The CDR3 loop is CASSLTSGQSTDTQYF. CDR3 in DNA: TGTGCCAGCAGCTTAACTAGCGGGCAAAGCACAGATACGCAGTATTTT. This chain connects TRBV11-3 to TRBJ2-3; 9 nucleotides agree with TRBD2. Germline lookup yields CDR1 SGHNT and CDR2 YENEEA. The V and J ends lost 2 bases and 0 bases, in that order; junction bases with no gene match: 3. This CDR3 contains 16 residues.

This clonotype was counted many times. This chain connects TRBV6-1 to TRBJ1-2; the D gene is possibly TRBD1 (5 bases). The CDR3 has 13 amino acids. V lost 6 bases, J lost 2 bases, and 10 bases lay in between. Germline V gives CDR1 MNHNS, CDR2 SASEGT. CDR3: CASRQENNYGYTF. The CDR3 nucleotides read TGTGCCAGCAGACAGGAGAACAACTATGGCTACACCTTC.

Ten or more counts support this clonotype. Here the CDR3 reads CASSFSRSTGELFF. The CDR3 DNA sequence: TGTGCCAGCAGCTTTAGTCGTAGCACCGGGGAGCTGTTTTTT. The chain couples TRBV5-4 to TRBJ2-2, with D unclear. Germline CDR1 reads SGHNT; CDR2 reads YYREEE (reference sequence). With 2 bases removed from V and 4 bases from J, the gap between germline ends came to 9 bases. The CDR3 has 14 residues.

This clonotype was seen ten or more times. The chain combines TRBV7-2 with TRBJ2-7, with 12 nucleotides matching TRBD2. CDR1 and CDR2 (germline): SGHTA, FQGNSA. This CDR3 region has 16 residues. Trimming at V came to 5 bases and at J to 5 bases, leaving 10 bases not matched to a gene. CDR3 protein: CASSPGTTSGSNEQYF. CDR3 DNA sequence: TGTGCCAGCAGCCCCGGGACGACTAGCGGGAGCAACGAGCAGTACTTC.

The V call is TRBV5-6, the J call TRBJ1-5; D is unclear. V was clipped by 2 bases and J by 1 base, with 13 bases between them. Looked up from germline, CDR1 is SGHDT and CDR2 is YYEEEE. CDR3 length: 16 residues. The CDR3 coding sequence is TGTGCCAGCAGCTTTTTATTGGAGGAAAGCAATCAGCCCCAGCATTTT. Protein sequence: CASSFLLEESNQPQHF.

This clonotype was seen at least ten times. The V gene is TRBV29-1, the J gene TRBJ1-5; D gene unclear. Trimming removed 3 bases at V and 4 bases at J, with 10 bases between. This CDR3 comprises 13 residues. Germline CDR1 is SQVTM and CDR2 is ANQGSEA. The CDR3 here is CSVETAANQPQHF. DNA of the CDR3: TGCAGCGTTGAGACGGCGGCAAATCAGCCCCAGCATTTT. Variable domain in full (rest from reference TRBV29-1 and TRBJ1-5): SAVISQKPSRDICQRGTSLTIQCQVDSQVTMMFWYRQQPGQSLTLIATANQGSEATYESGFVIDKFPISRPNLTFSTLTVSNMSPEDSSIYLCSVETAANQPQHFGDGTRLSIL.

The rearrangement uses TRBV11-2 and TRBJ1-1, with 7 bases matching TRBD1. From germline, CDR1 is SGHAT and CDR2 FQNNGV. V shed 1 base, J shed 5 bases, and the junction held 7 bases outside the gene matches. The CDR3 loop spans 15 amino acids. CDR3 DNA: TGTGCCAGCAGCTTAGTGTCGACAGGGTGGACTGAAGCTTTCTTT. It is translated as CASSLVSTGWTEAFF.

This clonotype was observed at least ten times. The rearrangement links TRBV28 to TRBJ1-1; perhaps TRBD1 as D (5 bases). Germline lookup yields CDR1 MDHEN and CDR2 SYDVKM. V gave up 5 bases and J gave up 0 bases, with 13 bases separating them. The CDR3 totals 15 residues. In DNA form, the CDR3 reads TGTGCCAGCAGTCCCCCCCGGGGGATGAACACTGAAGCTTTCTTT. Translation: CASSPPRGMNTEAFF.

The table lists this clonotype with many counts. V is TRBV6-2 or TRBV6-3 and J is TRBJ2-1, with 14 bases identical to TRBD2. The CDR3 covers 16 residues. Germline V lookup: CDR1 MNHEY, CDR2 SVGEGT. V dropped 6 bases and J dropped 7; count of bases not matched to a gene: 8. DNA for the CDR3: TGTGCCAGCAGCGGGACTAGCGGGGGTTTTGGTAATGAGCAGTTCTTC. Amino acid sequence: CASSGTSGGFGNEQFF.

In its sample, this clonotype was seen a few times. This chain links TRBV7-2 with TRBJ2-7; D not resolved. Trimming shortened V by 1 base and J by 0 bases, and 10 bases separated the two germline ends. The germline V gene encodes CDR1 SGHTA and CDR2 FQGNSA. CDR3 size: 15 residues. The CDR3 region has the DNA TGTGCCAGCAGCTTAGTAGGCAGGAGCTCCTACGAGCAGTACTTC. Encoded protein: CASSLVGRSSYEQYF.

At least ten counts were recorded for this clonotype. The genes are TRBV5-1 and TRBJ1-1, with D maybe TRBD1 (5 bases). The CDR3 has 16 amino acids. Germline V gene data show CDR1 as SGHRS and CDR2 as YFSETQ. Trimming took 5 bases from V and 2 from J, leaving 19 bases between them. The CDR3 DNA sequence: TGCGCCAGCAGTTTATCCGGGGGGTCTGTTAACACTGAAGCTTTCTTT. It is translated as CASSLSGGSVNTEAFF. Full variable domain (remainder filled in from reference TRBV5-1 and TRBJ1-1): KAGVTQTPRYLIKTRGQQVTLSCSPISGHRSVSWYQQTPGQGLQFLFEYFSETQRNKGNFPGRFSGRQFSNSRSEMNVSTLELGDSALYLCASSLSGGSVNTEAFFGQGTRLTVV.

At least ten counts were recorded for this clonotype. The chain is built from TRBV12-3 or TRBV12-4 and TRBJ1-5; 10 nucleotides match TRBD1. Trimming cost V 6 bases and J 6 bases; bases outside gene matches: 8. The CDR3 contains 15 residues. The CDR3 sequence is CASSSGRTGGQPQHF. The CDR3 nucleotides are TGTGCCAGCAGCTCAGGGAGGACAGGGGGTCAGCCCCAGCATTTT.

This clonotype was detected ten times or more. The rearrangement links TRBV9 to TRBJ2-5, with 9 nucleotides matching TRBD1. Unmatched junction bases numbered 9, after V lost 2 bases and J lost 4 bases. The CDR3 loop spans 16 amino acids. Per the germline V gene, CDR1 is SGDLS and CDR2 is YYNGEE. The CDR3 region has the DNA TGTGCCAGCAGCGTGATCCCGGGACAGGGCAGAGAGACCCAGTACTTC. As protein: CASSVIPGQGRETQYF.

This clonotype was counted at least ten times. This chain's CDR3 is CASRGTSYEQYF. CDR3 nucleotides: TGTGCCAGCAGGGGGACCTCCTACGAGCAGTACTTC. The V and J genes are TRBV2 and TRBJ2-7; perhaps D is TRBD1 or TRBD2 (5 bases each). Germline V lookup: CDR1 SNHLY, CDR2 FYNNEI. The CDR3 spans 12 residues. The V gene lost 6 bases and the J gene lost 0 bases, with 6 bases spanning the gap.

The V gene is TRBV10-3, the J gene TRBJ2-7, with a tentative D call TRBD2 (5 bases). Per germline, CDR1 ENHRY and CDR2 SYGVKD. The length of the CDR3 is 14 residues. V was cut by 3 bases and J by 0 bases, with 9 bases left in between. The CDR3 nucleotides are TGTGCCATCAGTGACACCGGGAACTCCTACGAGCAGTACTTC. Protein: CAISDTGNSYEQYF.

At least ten counts were recorded for this clonotype. The rearrangement joins TRBV29-1 to TRBJ2-1, with 10 bases aligning to TRBD2. Germline trimming cut 5 bases from V and 5 bases from J; bases unmatched to any gene: 9. Per the germline V gene, CDR1 is SQVTM and CDR2 is ANQGSEA. The CDR3 runs to 15 residues. This CDR3 is CSVHRGTSDHNEQFF. CDR3 DNA: TGCAGCGTTCACAGGGGGACTAGCGACCACAATGAGCAGTTCTTC.

The V and J genes are TRBV9 and TRBJ2-3; 8 bases are a match to TRBD1. The V gene's germline CDR1 is SGDLS and CDR2 YYNGEE. This CDR3 comprises 16 residues. V shed 2 bases, J shed 3 bases, and the junction held 8 bases outside the gene matches. The CDR3 DNA is TGTGCCAGCAGCGTGAGACAGGGGATAATAACAGATACGCAGTATTTT. It codes for CASSVRQGIITDTQYF.

This clonotype appeared many times. This chain uses TRBV18 with TRBJ2-5; D not resolved. Germline V gives CDR1 KGHSH, CDR2 LQKENI. V lost 2 bases to trimming and J lost 5 bases, with 9 bases between them. CDR3 length equals 13 residues. CDR3 sequence: CASSPLVSETQYF. CDR3 nucleotide sequence: TGTGCCAGCTCACCATTGGTGTCGGAGACCCAGTACTTC.

This clonotype showed up many times. V is TRBV7-9 and J is TRBJ1-2; 7 positions match TRBD1. CDR1 is SEHNR and CDR2 is FQNEAQ in the germline V gene (reference sequence). CDR3 length equals 15 residues. The V and J ends lost 1 base and 8 bases, in that order; junction bases with no gene match: 10. The DNA of the CDR3 is TGTGCCAGCAGCTTAGAGGGAACAGGGGCCGGCGGCTACACCTTC. Translated, it gives CASSLEGTGAGGYTF.

This clonotype was detected ten times or more. The chain uses TRBV27 and TRBJ1-5, with D unresolved. Looked up from germline, CDR1 is MNHEY and CDR2 is SMNVEV (reference sequence). V dropped 5 bases and J dropped 2 bases, with 10 bases sitting between them. This CDR3 contains 14 residues. The CDR3 DNA sequence: TGTGCCAGCAGTCTTCATGGAGGCAATCAGCCCCAGCATTTT. Translating gives CASSLHGGNQPQHF.

This clonotype was seen many times. This chain joins TRBV28 and TRBJ2-4; the match to TRBD1 covers 10 bases. V shed 6 bases, J shed 8 bases, and the junction held 13 bases outside the gene matches. Germline CDR1 MDHEN, CDR2 SYDVKM. The CDR3 is 16 amino acids. The DNA of the CDR3 is TGTGCCAGCAGCTTTCAAGACAGGGGGCGCTTGTACATTCAGTACTTC. Residues: CASSFQDRGRLYIQYF.

This rearrangement joins TRBV2 to TRBJ1-1; D uncertain. V lost 1 base to trimming and J lost 10 bases, with 10 bases between them. The CDR3 runs 12 residues. Germline values: CDR1 SNHLY, CDR2 FYNNEI. The CDR3 loop reads CASSEEVRGAFF. CDR3 DNA sequence: TGTGCCAGCAGTGAAGAGGTCCGTGGAGCTTTCTTT.

This clonotype has ten or more counts. The V call is TRBV12-3 or TRBV12-4, the J call TRBJ1-5, with D hard to call. Trimming took 1 base from V and 6 from J, leaving 7 bases between them. The CDR3 spans 13 residues. DNA for the CDR3: TGTGCCAGCAGTTTAGGGGTTGGTCAGCCCCAGCATTTT. It encodes CASSLGVGQPQHF.

In the case of this clonotype: This may stem from a read error, because a much larger clone lies one nucleotide away. V and J are TRBV28 and TRBJ2-1, with 7 positions matching TRBD1. The CDR3 spans 16 residues. CDR1 is MDHEN, CDR2 SYDVKM, per germline. The CDR3 DNA reads as TGTGCCGGCAGTGCCTCGACAGGGAGAGGGGGAAATGAGCAGTTCTTC. Amino acid sequence: CAGSASTGRGGNEQFF.

At least ten counts were recorded for this clonotype. V usage is TRBV7-6 and J usage is TRBJ2-2; D is unclear. CDR1 and CDR2 (germline): SGHVS, FNYEAQ. The CDR3 totals 13 residues. V was shortened by 4 bases and J by 4 bases, with 7 bases between the two germline ends. The chain's CDR3 is CASSYSSTGELFF. The CDR3 coding sequence is TGTGCCAGCAGCTATAGCAGCACCGGGGAGCTGTTTTTT.

This clonotype was seen repeatedly, ten times or more. V gene TRBV10-3 combines with J gene TRBJ2-2, with unresolved D. CDR3 length: 13 residues. V was cut by 3 bases and J by 1 base, with 3 bases left in between. Germline CDR1 and CDR2: ENHRY and SYGVKD. CDR3 sequence (DNA): TGTGCCATCAGTGACCAGAACACCGGGGAGCTGTTTTTT. Protein product: CAISDQNTGELFF.

Ten or more counts support this clonotype. The V call is TRBV5-5, the J call TRBJ1-3; TRBD1 is a possible D gene (5 bases). Germline loops: CDR1 SGHKS, CDR2 YYEKEE (reference sequence). The CDR3 is 17 amino acids. V was shortened by 0 bases and J by 0 bases, with 13 bases between the two germline ends. The CDR3 sequence is CASSLAGGSASGNTIYF. CDR3 nucleotide sequence: TGTGCCAGCAGCTTGGCCGGGGGATCGGCCTCTGGAAACACCATATATTTT. The full variable domain, rest sourced from reference TRBV5-5 and TRBJ1-3, is DAGVTQSPTHLIKTRGQQVTLRCSPISGHKSVSWYQQVLGQGPQFIFQYYEKEERGRGNFPDRFSARQFPNYSSELNVNALLLGDSALYLCASSLAGGSASGNTIYFGEGSWLTVV.